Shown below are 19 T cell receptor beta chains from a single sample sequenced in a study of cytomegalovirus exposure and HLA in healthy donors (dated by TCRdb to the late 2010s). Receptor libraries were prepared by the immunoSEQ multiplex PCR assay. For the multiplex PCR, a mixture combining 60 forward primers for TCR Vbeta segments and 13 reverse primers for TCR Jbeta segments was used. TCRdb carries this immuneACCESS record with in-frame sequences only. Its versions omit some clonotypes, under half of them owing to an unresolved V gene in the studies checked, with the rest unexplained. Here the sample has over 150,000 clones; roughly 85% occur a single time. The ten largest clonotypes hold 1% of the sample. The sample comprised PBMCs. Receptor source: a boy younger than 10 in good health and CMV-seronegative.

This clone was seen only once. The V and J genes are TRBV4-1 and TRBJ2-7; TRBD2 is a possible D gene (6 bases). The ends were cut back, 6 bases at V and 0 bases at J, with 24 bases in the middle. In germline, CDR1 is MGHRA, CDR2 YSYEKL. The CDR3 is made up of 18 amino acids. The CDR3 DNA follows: TGCGCCAGCAGAGCCCCCTCGTTTAGCGGCGTTAGCTCCTACGAGCAGTACGTC. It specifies CASRAPSFSGVSSYEQYV.

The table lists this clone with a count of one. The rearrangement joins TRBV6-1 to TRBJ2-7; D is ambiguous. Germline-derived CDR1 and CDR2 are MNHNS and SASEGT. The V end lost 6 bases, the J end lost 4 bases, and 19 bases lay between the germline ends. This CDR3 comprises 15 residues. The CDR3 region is CASSRSLDPAYEQYV. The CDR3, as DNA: TGTGCCAGCAGCCGGAGTCTAGACCCAGCTTACGAGCAGTACGTC.

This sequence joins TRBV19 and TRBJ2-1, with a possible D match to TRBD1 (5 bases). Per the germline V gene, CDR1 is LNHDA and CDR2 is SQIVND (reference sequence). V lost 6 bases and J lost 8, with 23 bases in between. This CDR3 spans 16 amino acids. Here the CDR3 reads CASSRQSSWGGDEQFF. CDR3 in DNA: TGTGCCAGTAGCCGACAGTCAAGCTGGGGTGGGGATGAGCAGTTCTTC.

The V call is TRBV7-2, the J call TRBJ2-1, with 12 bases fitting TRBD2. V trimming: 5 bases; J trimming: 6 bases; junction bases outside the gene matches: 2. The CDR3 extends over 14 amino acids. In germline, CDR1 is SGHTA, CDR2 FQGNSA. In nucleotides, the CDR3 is TGTGCCAGCAGCCCTAGCGGGAGGGCCAATGAGCAGTTCTTC. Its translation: CASSPSGRANEQFF.

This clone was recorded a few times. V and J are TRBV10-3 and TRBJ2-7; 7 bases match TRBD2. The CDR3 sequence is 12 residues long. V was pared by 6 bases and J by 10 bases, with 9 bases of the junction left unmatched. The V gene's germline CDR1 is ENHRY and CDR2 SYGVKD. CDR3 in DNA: TGTGCCATCAGCATCCGGGACTATTTTCAGTACGTC. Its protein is CAISIRDYFQYV.

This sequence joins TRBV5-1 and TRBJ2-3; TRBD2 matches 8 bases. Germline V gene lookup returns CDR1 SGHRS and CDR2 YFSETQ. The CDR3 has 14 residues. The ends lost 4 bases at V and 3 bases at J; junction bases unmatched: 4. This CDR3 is CASSPLAGTDTQYF. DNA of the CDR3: TGCGCCAGCAGCCCATTAGCGGGAACAGATACGCAGTATTTT.

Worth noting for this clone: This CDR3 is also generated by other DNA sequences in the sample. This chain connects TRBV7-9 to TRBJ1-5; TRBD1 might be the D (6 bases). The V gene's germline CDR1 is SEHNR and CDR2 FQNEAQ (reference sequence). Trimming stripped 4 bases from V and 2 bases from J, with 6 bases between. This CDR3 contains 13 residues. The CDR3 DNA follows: TGTGCCAGCAGCTCAGGGGGCAATCAGCCCCAGCATTTT. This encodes CASSSGGNQPQHF.

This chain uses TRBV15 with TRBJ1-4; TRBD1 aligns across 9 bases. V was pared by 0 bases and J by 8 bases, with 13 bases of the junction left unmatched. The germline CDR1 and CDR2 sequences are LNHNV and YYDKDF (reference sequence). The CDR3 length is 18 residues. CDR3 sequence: CATSREQTRDRASEKLFF. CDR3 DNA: TGTGCCACCAGCAGAGAACAAACCCGGGACAGGGCTTCAGAAAAACTGTTTTTT.

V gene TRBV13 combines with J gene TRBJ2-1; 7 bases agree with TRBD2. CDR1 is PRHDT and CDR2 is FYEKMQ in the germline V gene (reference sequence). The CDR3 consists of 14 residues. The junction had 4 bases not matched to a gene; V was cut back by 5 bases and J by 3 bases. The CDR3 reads CASSPQRDYNEQFF. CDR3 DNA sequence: TGTGCCAGCAGCCCCCAGCGGGACTACAATGAGCAGTTCTTC.

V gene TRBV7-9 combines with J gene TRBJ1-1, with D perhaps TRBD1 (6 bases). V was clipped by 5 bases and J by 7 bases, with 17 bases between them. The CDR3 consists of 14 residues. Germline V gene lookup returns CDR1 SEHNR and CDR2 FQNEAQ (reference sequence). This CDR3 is CASSVYGQKVEAFF. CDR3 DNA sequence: TGTGCCAGCAGCGTCTACGGACAGAAAGTTGAAGCTTTCTTT.

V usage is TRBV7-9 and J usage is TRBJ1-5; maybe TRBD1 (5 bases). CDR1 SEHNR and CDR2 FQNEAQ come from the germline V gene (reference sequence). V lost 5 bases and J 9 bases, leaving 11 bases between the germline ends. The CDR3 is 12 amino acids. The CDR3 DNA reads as TGTGCCAGCAGCCCCATGGGGGGGCCCCAGCATTTT. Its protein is CASSPMGGPQHF.

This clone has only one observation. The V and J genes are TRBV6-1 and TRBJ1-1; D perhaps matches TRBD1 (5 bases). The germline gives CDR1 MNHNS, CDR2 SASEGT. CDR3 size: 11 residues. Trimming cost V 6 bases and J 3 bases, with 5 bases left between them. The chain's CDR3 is CASRTDTEAFF. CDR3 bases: TGTGCCAGCAGGACAGACACTGAAGCTTTCTTT.

The CDR3, as DNA: TGTGCCAGCAGCGCGAATCCAGGGGGCATCACCGGGGAGCTGTTTTTT. Its protein is CASSANPGGITGELFF. The chain uses TRBV9 and TRBJ2-2; 8 nucleotides line up with TRBD1. The V gene end was trimmed by 3 bases and the J gene end by 4 bases; junction bases not matched to a gene: 8. This CDR3 is 16 amino acids long. Per the germline V gene, CDR1 is SGDLS and CDR2 is YYNGEE.

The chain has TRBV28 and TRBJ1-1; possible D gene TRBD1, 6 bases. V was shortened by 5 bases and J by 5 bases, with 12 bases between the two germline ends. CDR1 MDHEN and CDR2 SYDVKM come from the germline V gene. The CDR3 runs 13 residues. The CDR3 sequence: CASSLGHRTEAFF. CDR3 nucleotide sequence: TGTGCCAGCAGTCTGGGACACCGTACTGAAGCTTTCTTT.

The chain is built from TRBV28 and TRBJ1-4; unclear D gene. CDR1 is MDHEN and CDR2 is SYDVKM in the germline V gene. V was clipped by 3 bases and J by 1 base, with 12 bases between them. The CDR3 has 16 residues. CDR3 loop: CASSFRTILTNEKLFF. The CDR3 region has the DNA TGTGCCAGCAGTTTTAGGACTATCTTAACTAATGAAAAACTGTTTTTT.

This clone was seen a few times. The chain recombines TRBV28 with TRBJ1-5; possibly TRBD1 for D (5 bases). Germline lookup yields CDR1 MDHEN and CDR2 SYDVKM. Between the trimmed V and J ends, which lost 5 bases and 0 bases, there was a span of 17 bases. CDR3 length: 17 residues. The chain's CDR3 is CASSRDWQEDSNQPQHF. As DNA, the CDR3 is TGTGCCAGCAGTCGGGACTGGCAAGAAGATAGCAATCAGCCCCAGCATTTT.

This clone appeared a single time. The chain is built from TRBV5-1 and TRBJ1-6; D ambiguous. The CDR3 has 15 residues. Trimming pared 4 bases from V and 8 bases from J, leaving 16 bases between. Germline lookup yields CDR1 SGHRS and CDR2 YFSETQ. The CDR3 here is CASSPQESTYSPLHF. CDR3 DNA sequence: TGCGCCAGCAGCCCCCAAGAGAGTACCTATTCACCCCTCCACTTT.

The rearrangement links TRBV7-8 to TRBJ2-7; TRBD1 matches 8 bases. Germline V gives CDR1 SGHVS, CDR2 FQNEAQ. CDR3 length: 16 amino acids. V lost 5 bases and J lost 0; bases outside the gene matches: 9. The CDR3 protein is CASSAPGQASSYEQYF. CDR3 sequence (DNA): TGTGCCAGCAGCGCCCCGGGACAGGCAAGCTCCTACGAGCAGTACTTC. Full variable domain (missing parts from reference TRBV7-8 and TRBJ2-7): GAGVSQSPRYKVAKRGQDVALRCDPISGHVSLFWYQQALGQGPEFLTYFQNEAQLDKSGLPSDRFFAERPEGSVSTLKIQRTQQEDSAVYLCASSAPGQASSYEQYFGPGTRLTVT.

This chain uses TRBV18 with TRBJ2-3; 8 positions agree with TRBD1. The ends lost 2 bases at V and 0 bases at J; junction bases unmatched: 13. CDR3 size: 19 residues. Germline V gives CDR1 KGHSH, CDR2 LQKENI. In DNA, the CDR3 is TGTGCCAGCTCACCAAGGCAGGGGGCCCCCCCAACTAGCACAGATACGCAGTATTTT. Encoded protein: CASSPRQGAPPTSTDTQYF.